This paragraph reports one T cell receptor (beta chain). Its antigen remains unknown. The data are from a study of OX40 agonist ivuxolimab in advanced cancers. In the study overall: Intravenous ivuxolimab was administered to patients every 2 weeks at 0.01 to 10 mg/kg. Those enrolled were 82.7% male, with a mean age of roughly 62 years and ages from roughly 20 to 90. Study results and caveats: In CD8+ T cells, expanded clones were on average more numerous than in CD4+.

The V gene end was trimmed by 3 bases and the J gene end by 1 base; junction bases not matched to a gene: 5. CDR1 SQVTM and CDR2 ANQGSEA come from the germline V gene. CDR3 length equals 14 residues. Some clones are missing from TCRdb's copy, which holds only in-frame ones; the method was immunoSEQ multiplex PCR. Of 9,000 to 13,000 clones listed, around 80% are singletons. Individuals having autoimmune disease history or systemic immunosuppression were not enrolled. The rearrangement joins TRBV29-1 to TRBJ1-1, with TRBD1 matching over 7 bases. Material: CD4+ or CD8+ T cells sorted from blood, obtained in a trial of the OX40 agonist ivuxolimab. This TCR was recovered from an adult with an advanced solid tumor such as melanoma, head and neck, liver or kidney cancer. CDR3 protein: CSVEGQSGNTEAFF. Written as DNA, the CDR3 is TGCAGCGTTGAGGGACAGTCAGGGAACACTGAAGCTTTCTTT.